The 18 T cell receptor beta chains presented below share a single source sample, sequenced in a study of shared clonotypes between healthy human individuals. Profiled with immunoSEQ multiplex PCR; TCRdb holds only in-frame clones, not every one. In the table there are 800,000 to 1,200,000 clones, 75% to 80% of which are singletons. Material: memory CD4+ T cells from PBMCs. Indicated subset: CD45RA-negative fraction. The receptors were sampled from a man between 18 and 35 years old in good health. Some clones in this sample may be carry-over from other donors' samples.

This chain joins TRBV7-8 and TRBJ2-7; D remains unclear. Trimming removed 5 bases from V and 4 bases from J, with 15 bases in between. The CDR3 length is 14 residues. Germline CDR1 is SGHVS and CDR2 is FQNEAQ. The CDR3 loop is CASSHLDRLYEQYF. CDR3 DNA: TGTGCCAGCAGCCACTTAGACCGTCTGTACGAGCAGTACTTC.

V and J are TRBV7-2 and TRBJ2-4; tentatively, D is TRBD2 (6 bases). Trimming left V 5 bases short and J 7 bases short, with 18 bases between. Germline values: CDR1 SGHTA, CDR2 FQGNSA. CDR3 length: 15 amino acids. CDR3 DNA sequence: TGTGCCAGCAGCCTAGTCCGGGACTTCCTCAACATTCAGTACTTC. This gives the protein CASSLVRDFLNIQYF.

This clone showed up just once. This chain connects TRBV6-6 to TRBJ2-2, with D possibly matching TRBD2 (6 bases). The germline CDR1 and CDR2 sequences are MNHNY and SVGAGI (reference sequence). The CDR3 totals 16 residues. Trimming took off 2 bases at V and 4 bases at J, with 14 bases between the two ends. CDR3 nucleotide sequence: TGTGCCAGCAGTTACCTGGGGGTCGGGAGCACCGGGGAGCTGTTTTTT. Translating gives CASSYLGVGSTGELFF.

The chain joins TRBV6-1 to TRBJ2-5, with 8 bases lining up with TRBD1. V trimming: 7 bases; J trimming: 2 bases; junction bases outside the gene matches: 6. This CDR3 contains 14 residues. Looked up from germline, CDR1 is MNHNS and CDR2 is SASEGT. The CDR3 sequence is CASTQGARQETQYF. The CDR3 DNA follows: TGTGCCAGCACCCAGGGGGCGCGGCAAGAGACCCAGTACTTC.

This chain links TRBV4-1 with TRBJ2-1; D may be TRBD1 (5 bases). In germline, CDR1 is MGHRA, CDR2 YSYEKL. The CDR3 has 16 amino acids. V was clipped by 0 bases and J by 0 bases, with 9 bases between them. The DNA of the CDR3 is TGCGCCAGCAGCCAAGATATAAGGGGCTCCTACAATGAGCAGTTCTTC. Translating gives CASSQDIRGSYNEQFF.

J is TRBJ2-1 and V is TRBV9; 11 positions match TRBD2. CDR1 is SGDLS and CDR2 is YYNGEE in the germline V gene. Trimming cost V 0 bases and J 7 bases; bases outside gene matches: 12. The CDR3 totals 18 residues. This CDR3 reads CASSVAQSSPSGRNEQFF. The CDR3 nucleotides are TGTGCCAGCAGCGTAGCTCAGTCTTCCCCTAGCGGGAGGAATGAGCAGTTCTTC.

The chain combines TRBV28 with TRBJ2-6, with D unresolved. This CDR3 has 14 amino acids. The V gene's germline CDR1 is MDHEN and CDR2 SYDVKM. V dropped 6 bases and J dropped 0 bases, with 6 bases sitting between them. The CDR3 spells CASSPVSGANVLTF. The CDR3 region has the DNA TGTGCCAGCAGCCCCGTCTCTGGGGCCAACGTCCTGACTTTC.

Comment on this clone: The sample contains more than one DNA sequence encoding this CDR3. The chain links TRBV5-1 to TRBJ1-1, with a tentative D call TRBD1 (5 bases). Germline values: CDR1 SGHRS, CDR2 YFSETQ. V was cut by 2 bases and J by 0 bases, with 8 bases left in between. The CDR3 runs to 14 residues. The CDR3 DNA sequence: TGCGCCAGCAGCTTCGGGACGGTGAACACTGAAGCTTTCTTT. As protein: CASSFGTVNTEAFF.

This clone appeared a few times. This chain uses TRBV28 with TRBJ1-2; 7 bases map to TRBD1. V trimming: 4 bases; J trimming: 2 bases; junction bases outside the gene matches: 7. Germline V gene lookup returns CDR1 MDHEN and CDR2 SYDVKM. The CDR3 is 15 residues long. CDR3 amino acids: CASSSSQGGNYGYTF. The CDR3 DNA follows: TGTGCCAGCAGTTCGAGTCAGGGGGGAAACTATGGCTACACCTTC.

The rearrangement links TRBV28 to TRBJ1-1; D perhaps matches TRBD1 (5 bases). Between the trimmed V and J ends, which lost 7 bases and 1 base, there was a span of 10 bases. The CDR3 length is 13 residues. Germline values: CDR1 MDHEN, CDR2 SYDVKM. In DNA form, the CDR3 reads TGTGCCAGCATCCAAAGGGGGAACACTGAAGCTTTCTTT. It yields the protein CASIQRGNTEAFF.

V usage is TRBV7-2 and J usage is TRBJ2-5; weak D call: TRBD2 (6 bases). Deletions cut 4 bases from V and 3 bases from J, with 9 bases between. The CDR3 is made up of 13 amino acids. Germline CDR1 reads SGHTA; CDR2 reads FQGNSA. The CDR3 spells CASSSWGEETQYF. DNA of the CDR3: TGTGCCAGCAGCTCTTGGGGGGAAGAGACCCAGTACTTC.

This chain connects TRBV30 to TRBJ1-2, with no clear D. Germline CDR1 reads GTSNPN; CDR2 reads SVGIG (reference sequence). V lost 0 bases and J 6 bases, leaving 11 bases between the germline ends. The CDR3 sequence is 13 residues long. The CDR3 region is CAWSVFAANGYTF. In DNA, the CDR3 is TGTGCCTGGAGTGTATTTGCCGCGAATGGCTACACCTTC.

The CDR3 here is CASSSGTPGNTIYF. The CDR3 DNA is TGCGCCAGCAGCTCCGGGACACCAGGAAACACCATATATTTT. The chain couples TRBV5-1 to TRBJ1-3; D is perhaps TRBD1 (6 bases). The germline gives CDR1 SGHRS, CDR2 YFSETQ. The CDR3 length is 14 residues. The V end was cut by 3 bases, the J end by 4 bases, with 11 bases between.

This clone appeared a few times. The rearrangement links TRBV7-9 to TRBJ1-5, with D possibly matching TRBD1 (6 bases). Germline V lookup: CDR1 SEHNR, CDR2 FQNEAQ (reference sequence). Trimming cost V 5 bases and J 0 bases, with 20 bases left between them. The CDR3 consists of 18 residues. CDR3 sequence (DNA): TGTGCCAGCAGCCCAGACGAGGACAGACTCCATAGCAATCAGCCCCAGCATTTT. Translating gives CASSPDEDRLHSNQPQHF.

The rearrangement joins TRBV11-2 to TRBJ1-1, with 9 bases identical to TRBD1. Germline V gives CDR1 SGHAT, CDR2 FQNNGV. J gave up 4 bases and V 5 bases, and 14 bases lay outside the gene matches. The CDR3 covers 17 residues. This CDR3 reads CASSPTLQGALSTEAFF. Here the CDR3 DNA reads TGTGCCAGCAGCCCGACTCTACAGGGGGCGTTGAGCACTGAAGCTTTCTTT. Variable domain in full (rest from reference TRBV11-2 and TRBJ1-1): EAGVAQSPRYKIIEKRQSVAFWCNPISGHATLYWYQQILGQGPKLLIQFQNNGVVDDSQLPKDRFSAERLKGVDSTLKIQPAKLEDSAVYLCASSPTLQGALSTEAFFGQGTRLTVV.

This sequence joins TRBV2 and TRBJ2-7; perhaps TRBD2 as D (6 bases). There are 15 residues in the CDR3. CDR1 and CDR2 (germline): SNHLY, FYNNEI. V gave up 6 bases and J gave up 4 bases, with 19 bases separating them. CDR3 DNA sequence: TGTGCCAGCAGCCCGACCGCGGGACTCGGATACGAGCAGTACTTC. Translation: CASSPTAGLGYEQYF.

The chain is built from TRBV29-1 and TRBJ2-2, with D perhaps TRBD2 (5 bases). Germline CDR1 is SQVTM and CDR2 is ANQGSEA. V lost 3 bases to trimming and J lost 3 bases, with 8 bases between them. CDR3 size: 13 residues. CDR3 in amino acids: CSVDSVHTGELFF. The DNA for the CDR3 is TGCAGCGTTGATAGCGTTCACACCGGGGAGCTGTTTTTT.

This clone was seen a handful of times. In DNA form, the CDR3 reads TGCGCCAGCAGCTTGGTAAGCGGGGGCATCGGCTACGAGCAGTACTTC. Its protein is CASSLVSGGIGYEQYF. This chain connects TRBV5-1 to TRBJ2-7, with TRBD2 matching 8 bases. With V trimmed by 0 bases and J by 3 bases, 8 bases remained unmatched. Germline CDR1 SGHRS, CDR2 YFSETQ. The CDR3 has 16 residues.